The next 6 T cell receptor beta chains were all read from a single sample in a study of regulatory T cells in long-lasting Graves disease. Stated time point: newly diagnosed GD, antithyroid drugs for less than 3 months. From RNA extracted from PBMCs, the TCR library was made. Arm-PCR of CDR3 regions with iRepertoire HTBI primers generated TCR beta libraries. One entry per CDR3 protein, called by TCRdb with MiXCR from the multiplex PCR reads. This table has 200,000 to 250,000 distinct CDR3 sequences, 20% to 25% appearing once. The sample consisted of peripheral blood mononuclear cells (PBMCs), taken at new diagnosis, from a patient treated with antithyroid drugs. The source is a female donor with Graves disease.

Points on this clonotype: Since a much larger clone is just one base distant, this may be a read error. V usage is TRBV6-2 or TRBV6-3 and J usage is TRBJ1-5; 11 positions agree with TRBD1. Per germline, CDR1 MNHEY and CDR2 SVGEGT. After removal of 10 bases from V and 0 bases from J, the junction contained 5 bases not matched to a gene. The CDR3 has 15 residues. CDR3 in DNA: TGTGCCAACAGGGGACAGGGGGTTAGCAATCAGCCCCAGCATTTT. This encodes CANRGQGVSNQPQHF.

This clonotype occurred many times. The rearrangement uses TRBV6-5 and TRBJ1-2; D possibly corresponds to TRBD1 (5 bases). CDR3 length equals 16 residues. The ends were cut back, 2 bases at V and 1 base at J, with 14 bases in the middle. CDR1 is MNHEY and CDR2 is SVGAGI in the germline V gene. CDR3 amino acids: CASSYVDTRSNYGYTF. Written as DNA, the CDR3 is TGTGCCAGCAGTTACGTGGACACCAGAAGTAACTATGGCTACACCTTC.

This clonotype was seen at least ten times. The CDR3: CASSPPEKGLQETQYF. The CDR3 DNA reads TGTGCCAGCTCACCACCGGAGAAGGGACTCCAAGAGACCCAGTACTTC. This rearrangement joins TRBV18 to TRBJ2-5, with TRBD2 as a possible D gene (6 bases). The V end was cut by 0 bases, the J end by 1 base, with 12 bases between. The CDR3 totals 16 residues. Germline values: CDR1 KGHSH, CDR2 LQKENI.

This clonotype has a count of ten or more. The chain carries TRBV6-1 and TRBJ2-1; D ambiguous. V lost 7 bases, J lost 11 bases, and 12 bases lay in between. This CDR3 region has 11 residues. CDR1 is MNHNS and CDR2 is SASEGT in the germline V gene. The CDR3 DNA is TGTGCCAGCACCCTTCTCGGCCAGCAGTTCTTC. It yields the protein CASTLLGQQFF.

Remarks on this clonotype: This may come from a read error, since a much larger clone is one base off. This CDR3 is CSARAGVRDTQYF. DNA of the CDR3: TGCAGTGCTAGAGCGGGAGTCAGAGATACGCAGTATTTT. This rearrangement joins TRBV20-1 to TRBJ2-3; maybe TRBD2 (6 bases). Germline CDR1 and CDR2: DFQATT and SNEGSKA (reference sequence). CDR3 length equals 13 residues. V was clipped by 1 base and J by 5 bases, with 10 bases between them.

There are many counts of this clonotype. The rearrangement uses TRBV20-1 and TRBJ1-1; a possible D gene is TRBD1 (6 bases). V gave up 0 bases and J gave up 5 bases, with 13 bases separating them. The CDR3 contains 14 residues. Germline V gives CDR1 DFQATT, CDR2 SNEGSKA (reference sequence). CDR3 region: CSARETNRVTEAFF. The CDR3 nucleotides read TGCAGTGCTAGAGAAACGAACAGGGTGACTGAAGCTTTCTTT.